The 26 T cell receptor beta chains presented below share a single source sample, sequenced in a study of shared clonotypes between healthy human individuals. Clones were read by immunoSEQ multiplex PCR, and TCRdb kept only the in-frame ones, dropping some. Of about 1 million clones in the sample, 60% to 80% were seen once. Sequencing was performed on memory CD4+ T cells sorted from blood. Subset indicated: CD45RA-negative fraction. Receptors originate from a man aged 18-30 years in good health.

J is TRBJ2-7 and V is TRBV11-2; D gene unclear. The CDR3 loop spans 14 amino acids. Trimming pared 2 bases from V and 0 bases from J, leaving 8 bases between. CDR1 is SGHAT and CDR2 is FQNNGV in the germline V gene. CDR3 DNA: TGTGCCAGCAGCTTAAATGGGATCTCCTACGAGCAGTACTTC. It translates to CASSLNGISYEQYF.

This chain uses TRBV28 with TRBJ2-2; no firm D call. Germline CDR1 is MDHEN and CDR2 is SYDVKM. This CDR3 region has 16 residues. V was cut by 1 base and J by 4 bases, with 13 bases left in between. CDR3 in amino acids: CASSLLAGPTTGELFF. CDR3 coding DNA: TGTGCCAGCAGTTTATTGGCAGGACCAACCACCGGGGAGCTGTTTTTT.

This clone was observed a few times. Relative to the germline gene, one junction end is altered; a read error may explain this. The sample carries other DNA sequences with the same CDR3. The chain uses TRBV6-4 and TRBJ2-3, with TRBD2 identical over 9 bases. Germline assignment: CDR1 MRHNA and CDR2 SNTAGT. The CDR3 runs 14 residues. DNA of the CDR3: TGTGCCAGCAGTGACGGGACTAGCACTGATACGCAGTATTTT. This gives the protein CASSDGTSTDTQYF.

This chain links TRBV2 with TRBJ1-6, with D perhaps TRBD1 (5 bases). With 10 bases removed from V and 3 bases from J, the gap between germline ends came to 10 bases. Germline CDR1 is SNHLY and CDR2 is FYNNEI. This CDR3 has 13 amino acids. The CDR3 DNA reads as TGTGCCACTCAGGGCGACTATAATTCACCCCTCCACTTT. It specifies CATQGDYNSPLHF.

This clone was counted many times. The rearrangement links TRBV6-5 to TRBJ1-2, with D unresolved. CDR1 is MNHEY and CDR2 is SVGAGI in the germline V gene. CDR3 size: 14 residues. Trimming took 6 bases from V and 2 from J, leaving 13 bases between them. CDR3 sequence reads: CASRPDHLNYGYTF. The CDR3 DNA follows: TGTGCCAGCAGACCGGACCACCTCAACTATGGCTACACCTTC.

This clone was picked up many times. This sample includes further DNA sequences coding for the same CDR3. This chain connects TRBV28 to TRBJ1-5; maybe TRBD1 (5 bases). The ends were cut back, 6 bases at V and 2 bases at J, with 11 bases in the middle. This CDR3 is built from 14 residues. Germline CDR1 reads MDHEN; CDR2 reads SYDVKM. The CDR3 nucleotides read TGTGCCAGCAGCCCCGGGACGGGCAATCAGCCCCAGCATTTT. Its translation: CASSPGTGNQPQHF.

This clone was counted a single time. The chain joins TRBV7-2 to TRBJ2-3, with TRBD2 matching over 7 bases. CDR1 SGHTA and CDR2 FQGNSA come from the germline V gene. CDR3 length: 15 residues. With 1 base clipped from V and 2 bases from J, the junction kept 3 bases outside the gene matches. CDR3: CASSLVGTTTDTQYF. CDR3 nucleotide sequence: TGTGCCAGCAGCTTAGTAGGGACTACCACAGATACGCAGTATTTT.

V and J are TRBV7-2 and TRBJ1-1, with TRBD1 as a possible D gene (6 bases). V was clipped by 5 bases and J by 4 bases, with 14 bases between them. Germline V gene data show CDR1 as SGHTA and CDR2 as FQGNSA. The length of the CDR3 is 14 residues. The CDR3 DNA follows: TGTGCCAGCAGCCAACAGGGAACCTTCACTGAAGCTTTCTTT. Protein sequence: CASSQQGTFTEAFF. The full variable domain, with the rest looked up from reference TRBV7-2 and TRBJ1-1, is GAGVSQSPSNKVTEKGKDVELRCDPISGHTALYWYRQSLGQGLEFLIYFQGNSAPDKSGLPSDRFSAERTGGSVSTLTIQRTQQEDSAVYLCASSQQGTFTEAFFGQGTRLTVV.

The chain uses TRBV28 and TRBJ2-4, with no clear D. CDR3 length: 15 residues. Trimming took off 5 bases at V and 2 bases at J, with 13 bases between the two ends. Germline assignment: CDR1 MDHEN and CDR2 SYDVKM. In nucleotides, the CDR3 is TGTGCCAGCAGTAGTACTGCCGTTACCAAAAACATTCAGTACTTC. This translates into CASSSTAVTKNIQYF.

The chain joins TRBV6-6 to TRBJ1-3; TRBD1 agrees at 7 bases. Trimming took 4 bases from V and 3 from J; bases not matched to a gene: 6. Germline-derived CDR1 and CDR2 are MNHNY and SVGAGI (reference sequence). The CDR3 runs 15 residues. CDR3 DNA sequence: TGTGCCAGCAGTTCCTACGGGACAGATGGAAACACCATATATTTT. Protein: CASSSYGTDGNTIYF.

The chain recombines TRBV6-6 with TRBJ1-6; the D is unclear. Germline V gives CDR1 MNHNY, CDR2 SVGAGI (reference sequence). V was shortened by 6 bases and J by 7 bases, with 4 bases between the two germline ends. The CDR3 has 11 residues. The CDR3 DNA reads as TGTGCCAGCAGGGAGAATTCACCCCTCCACTTT. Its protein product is CASRENSPLHF.

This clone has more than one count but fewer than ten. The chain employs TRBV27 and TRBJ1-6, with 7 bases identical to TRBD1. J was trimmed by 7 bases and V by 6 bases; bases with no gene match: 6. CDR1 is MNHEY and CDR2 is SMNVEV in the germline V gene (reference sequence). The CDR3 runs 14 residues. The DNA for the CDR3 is TGTGCCAGCAGCCTCGGGACAGCGAATTCACCCCTCCACTTT. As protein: CASSLGTANSPLHF.

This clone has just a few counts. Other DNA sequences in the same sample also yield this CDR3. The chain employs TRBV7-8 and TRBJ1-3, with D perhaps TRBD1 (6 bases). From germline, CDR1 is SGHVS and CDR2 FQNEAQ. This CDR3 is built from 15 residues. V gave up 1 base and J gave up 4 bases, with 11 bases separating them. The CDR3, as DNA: TGTGCCAGCAGCTTAGAAGGGGGGAGCGGAAACACCATATATTTT. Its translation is CASSLEGGSGNTIYF.

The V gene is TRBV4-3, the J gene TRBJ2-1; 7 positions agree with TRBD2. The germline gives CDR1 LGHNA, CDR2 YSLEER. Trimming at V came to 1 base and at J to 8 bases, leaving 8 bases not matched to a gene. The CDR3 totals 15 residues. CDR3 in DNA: TGCGCCAGCAGCCAAGTTAGTACCGGGAGGTATGAGCAGTTCTTC. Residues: CASSQVSTGRYEQFF.

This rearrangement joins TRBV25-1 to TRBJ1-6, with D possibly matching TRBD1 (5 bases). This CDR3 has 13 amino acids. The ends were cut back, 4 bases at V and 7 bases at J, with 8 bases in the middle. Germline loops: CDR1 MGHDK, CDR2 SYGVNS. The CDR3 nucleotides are TGTGCCAGCAGTGCTGGGGGGAATTCACCCCTCCACTTT. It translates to CASSAGGNSPLHF.

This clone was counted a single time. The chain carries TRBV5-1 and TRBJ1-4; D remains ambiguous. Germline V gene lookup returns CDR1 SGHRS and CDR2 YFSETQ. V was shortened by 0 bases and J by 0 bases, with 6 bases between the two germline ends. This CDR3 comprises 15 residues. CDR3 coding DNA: TGCGCCAGCAGCTTGGAGTCTCCAACTAATGAAAAACTGTTTTTT. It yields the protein CASSLESPTNEKLFF.

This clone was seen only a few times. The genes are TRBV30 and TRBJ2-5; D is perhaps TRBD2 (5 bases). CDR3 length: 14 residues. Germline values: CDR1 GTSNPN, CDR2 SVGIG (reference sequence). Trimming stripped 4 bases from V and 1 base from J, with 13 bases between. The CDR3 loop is CAWTPLGVQETQYF. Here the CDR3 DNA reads TGTGCCTGGACCCCCCTCGGGGTCCAAGAGACCCAGTACTTC.

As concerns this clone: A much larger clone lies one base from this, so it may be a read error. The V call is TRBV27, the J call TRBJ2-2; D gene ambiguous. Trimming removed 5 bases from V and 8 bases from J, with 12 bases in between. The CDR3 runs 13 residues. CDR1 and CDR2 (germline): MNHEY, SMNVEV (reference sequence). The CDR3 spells CASSVQVTGELFF. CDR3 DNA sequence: TGTGCCAGCAGTGTGCAGGTTACGGGGGAGCTGTTTTTT.

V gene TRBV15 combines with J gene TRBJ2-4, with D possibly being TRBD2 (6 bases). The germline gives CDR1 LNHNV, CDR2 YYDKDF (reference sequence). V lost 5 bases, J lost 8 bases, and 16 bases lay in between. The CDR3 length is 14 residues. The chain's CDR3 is CATSLGGTGDIQYF. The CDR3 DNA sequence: TGTGCCACCAGCCTTGGCGGAACGGGGGACATTCAGTACTTC. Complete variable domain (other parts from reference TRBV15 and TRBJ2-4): DAMVIQNPRYQVTQFGKPVTLSCSQTLNHNVMYWYQQKSSQAPKLLFHYYDKDFNNEADTPDNFQSRRPNTSFCFLDIRSPGLGDTAMYLCATSLGGTGDIQYFGAGTRLSVL.

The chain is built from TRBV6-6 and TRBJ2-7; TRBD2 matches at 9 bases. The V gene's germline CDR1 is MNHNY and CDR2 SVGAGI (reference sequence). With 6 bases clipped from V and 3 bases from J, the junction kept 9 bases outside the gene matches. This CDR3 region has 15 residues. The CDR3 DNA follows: TGTGCCAGCAGGACCGGGCGGGGGGGTATCTACGAGCAGTACTTC. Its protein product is CASRTGRGGIYEQYF.

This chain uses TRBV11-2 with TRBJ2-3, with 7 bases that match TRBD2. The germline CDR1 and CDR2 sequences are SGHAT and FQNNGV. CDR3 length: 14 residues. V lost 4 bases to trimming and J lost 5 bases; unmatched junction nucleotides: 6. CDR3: CASSSTSGKDTQYF. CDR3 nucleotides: TGTGCCAGCAGCTCGACAAGCGGGAAAGATACGCAGTATTTT. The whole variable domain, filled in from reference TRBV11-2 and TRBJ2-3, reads EAGVAQSPRYKIIEKRQSVAFWCNPISGHATLYWYQQILGQGPKLLIQFQNNGVVDDSQLPKDRFSAERLKGVDSTLKIQPAKLEDSAVYLCASSSTSGKDTQYFGPGTRLTVL.

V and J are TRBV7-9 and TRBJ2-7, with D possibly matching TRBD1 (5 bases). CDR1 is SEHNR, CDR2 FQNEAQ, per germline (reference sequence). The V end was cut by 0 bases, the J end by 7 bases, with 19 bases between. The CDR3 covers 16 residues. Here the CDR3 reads CASSLAGRVQRSEQYF. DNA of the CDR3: TGTGCCAGCAGCTTAGCGGGCAGGGTTCAACGGAGTGAGCAGTACTTC.

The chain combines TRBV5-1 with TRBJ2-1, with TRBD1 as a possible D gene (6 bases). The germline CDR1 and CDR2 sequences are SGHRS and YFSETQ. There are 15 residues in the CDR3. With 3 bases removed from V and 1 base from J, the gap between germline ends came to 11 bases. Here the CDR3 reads CASSSQGTSYNEQFF. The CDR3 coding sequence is TGCGCCAGCAGCTCGCAAGGGACATCCTACAATGAGCAGTTCTTC.

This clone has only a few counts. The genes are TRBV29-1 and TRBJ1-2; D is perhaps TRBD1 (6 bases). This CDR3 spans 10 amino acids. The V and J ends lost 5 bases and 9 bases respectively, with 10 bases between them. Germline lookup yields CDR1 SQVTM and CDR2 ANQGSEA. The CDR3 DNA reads TGCAGCGTTTCAGGGGTTAGCTACACCTTC. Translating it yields CSVSGVSYTF. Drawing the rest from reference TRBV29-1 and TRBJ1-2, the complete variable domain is SAVISQKPSRDICQRGTSLTIQCQVDSQVTMMFWYRQQPGQSLTLIATANQGSEATYESGFVIDKFPISRPNLTFSTLTVSNMSPEDSSIYLCSVSGVSYTFGSGTRLTVV.

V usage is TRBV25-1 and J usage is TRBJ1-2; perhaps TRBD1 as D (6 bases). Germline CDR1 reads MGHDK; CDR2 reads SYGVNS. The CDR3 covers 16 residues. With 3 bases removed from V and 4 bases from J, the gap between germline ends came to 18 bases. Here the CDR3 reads CASSEGIGGRGYGYTF. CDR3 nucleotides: TGTGCCAGCAGTGAGGGTATCGGGGGGCGAGGCTATGGCTACACCTTC.

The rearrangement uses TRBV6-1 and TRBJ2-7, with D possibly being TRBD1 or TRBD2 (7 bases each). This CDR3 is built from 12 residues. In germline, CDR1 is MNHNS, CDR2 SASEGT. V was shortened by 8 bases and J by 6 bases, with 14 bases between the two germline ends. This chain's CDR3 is CASGGAGGEQYF. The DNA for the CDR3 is TGTGCCAGCGGGGGGGCAGGGGGCGAGCAGTACTTC.